The T cell receptor beta chain described here comes from a study of Graves' ophthalmopathy and Graves' hyperthyroidism. This clonotype has a count of ten or more. The CDR3 runs to 14 residues. J gave up 3 bases and V 6 bases, and 6 bases lay outside the gene matches. The V gene's germline CDR1 is ENHRY and CDR2 SYGVKD. CDR3 regions of TCR beta were amplified from RNA transcripts. The first-round RT-PCR employed HTBI primers together with the Qiagen OneStep RT-PCR kit. A multiplex PCR was then performed as the second round. TCRdb called the multiplex PCR reads again in MiXCR, with one record for every CDR3 protein. This table has 300,000 to 400,000 distinct CDR3 sequences, about a sixth appearing once.

V and J are TRBV10-3 and TRBJ2-7, with TRBD1 identical over 9 bases. Specimen: peripheral blood. The sequence derives from an adult woman with stable Graves' hyperthyroidism. The CDR3 nucleotides read TGTGCCATCAGCCCCGGGACAGGGATCTACGAGCAGTACTTC. Encoded protein: CAISPGTGIYEQYF.